The present entry profiles one TCR beta chain with its context. The CDR3 sequence is 17 residues long. From germline, CDR1 is LGHNA and CDR2 YNFKEQ. The entry originates in a study of monozygotic twins with inflammatory bowel disease. From the 5' RACE reads, TCRdb lists one entry per CDR3 protein and no DNA. Its table records roughly 320,000 distinct CDR3 sequences. The rearrangement links TRBV4-2 to TRBJ2-1; no DNA is available, so the TRBD2 call from TCRdb remains unchecked. This TCR came from a human donor with ulcerative colitis or Crohn's disease, or a healthy co-twin of an affected twin (not recorded which). The source material was blood. The chain's CDR3 is CASSQEVLARGNNEQFF.